These 3 T cell receptor beta chains were all obtained from the same sample, sequenced in a study of cytomegalovirus exposure and HLA in healthy donors. It was with 60 Vbeta and 13 Jbeta primers that the PCR ran. Data came from immunoSEQ multiplex PCR; TCRdb stores just in-frame clones and leaves some out. This table holds some 110,000 clones, more than 70% found once. Sequencing input: PBMCs. The receptors here all came from a man between 45 and 60 years old in good health and CMV-seropositive.

The chain is built from TRBV7-4 and TRBJ2-7; the match to TRBD2 covers 10 bases. CDR3 length equals 22 residues. Germline trimming cut 3 bases from V and 6 bases from J; bases unmatched to any gene: 29. The germline gives CDR1 SGHVT, CDR2 SQSDAQ. The CDR3 DNA reads TGTGCCAGCAGCTTTCGCCCCGACCGACCACCCTCCCAGCGGGGGGGAGCTCCCGAGCAGTACTTC. Its protein product is CASSFRPDRPPSQRGGAPEQYF.

The V and J genes are TRBV14 and TRBJ2-5, with 9 bases aligning to TRBD2. With V trimmed by 4 bases and J by 1 base, 13 bases remained unmatched. This CDR3 is 18 amino acids long. The germline V gene encodes CDR1 SGHDN and CDR2 FVKESK. The CDR3 DNA reads as TGTGCCAGCAGCCGGGGGGTATTGTCAGCGGGGGGCCAAGAGACCCAGTACTTC. As protein: CASSRGVLSAGGQETQYF.

The rearrangement uses TRBV4-2 and TRBJ2-5; TRBD2 agrees at 8 bases. CDR1 is LGHNA, CDR2 YNFKEQ, per germline. Losses at the gene ends were 4 bases for V and 5 bases for J; bases not matched to a gene: 12. The CDR3 contains 16 residues. The CDR3 sequence: CASSPKGTGGSETQYF. CDR3 sequence (DNA): TGTGCCAGCAGCCCAAAGGGTACGGGAGGGAGTGAGACCCAGTACTTC.